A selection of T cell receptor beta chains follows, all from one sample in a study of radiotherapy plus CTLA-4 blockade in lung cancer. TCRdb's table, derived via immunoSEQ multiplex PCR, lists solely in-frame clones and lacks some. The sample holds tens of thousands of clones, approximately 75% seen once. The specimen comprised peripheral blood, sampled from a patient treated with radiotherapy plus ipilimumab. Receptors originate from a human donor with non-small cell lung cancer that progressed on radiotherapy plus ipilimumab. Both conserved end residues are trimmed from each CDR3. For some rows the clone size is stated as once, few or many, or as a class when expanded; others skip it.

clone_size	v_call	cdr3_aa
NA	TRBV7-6	ASSLGTSGETQY
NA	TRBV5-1	ASSLEGGASGNTIY
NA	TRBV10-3	AISETSGRENTGELF
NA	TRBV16	ASSQLQGNQPQH
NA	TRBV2	ASSEGVYNSPLH
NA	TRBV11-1	ASSALGGTQY
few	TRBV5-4	ASSPAASGLMGANVLT
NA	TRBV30	AWSPGHSYEQY
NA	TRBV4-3	ASSQGSGGTYNEQF
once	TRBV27	ASRGQGARQETQY
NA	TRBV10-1	ASSESWITYEQY
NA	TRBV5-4	ASSLKGEVAF
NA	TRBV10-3	AISGLEVGKPQH
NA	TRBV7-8	ASSVRQESYEQY
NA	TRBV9	ASSVFSGLAGLEQF
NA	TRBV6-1	ASSEPGLAGVNEQF
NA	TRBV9	ASSVGAPPGELF
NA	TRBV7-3	ASSLTYLAGGTSTDTQY
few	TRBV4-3	ASSQDWGTLNEKLF
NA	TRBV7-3	ASSLGNTQY
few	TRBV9	ASSVVPDTEAF
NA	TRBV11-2	ASRRGRGTQY
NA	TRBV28	ASSSPAVGGNQPQH
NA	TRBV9	ASSVVGDYTGELF
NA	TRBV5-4	ASSRTGGYGYT
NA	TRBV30	AWSHSNTDTQY
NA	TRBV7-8	ASAGGRGNSGANVLT
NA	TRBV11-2	ASSLTAYYGYT
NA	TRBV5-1	ASSKTSLDEQF
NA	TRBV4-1	ASSQDKGFYEQY
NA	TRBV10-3	AISGRTGGGNYGYT
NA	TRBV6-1	ASSQGSYEKLF
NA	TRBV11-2	ASSLDGAGGTQY
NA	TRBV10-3	AMARKQGPNEQF
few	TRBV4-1	ASSQEVRGNYGYT
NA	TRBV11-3	ASSYRRGSEQY
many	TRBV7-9	ASSLGLQVGYEKLF
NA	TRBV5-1	ASSLTTGTEAF
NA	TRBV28	ASSLGGTGFEQF
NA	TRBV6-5	ASKGGEGTAYEQY
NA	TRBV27	ASSNPASYNEQF
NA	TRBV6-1	ASSEGLASYNEQF
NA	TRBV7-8	ASSPRPFATEAF
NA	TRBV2	ASSDGRGTDTQY
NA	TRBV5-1	ASSLTGALNEKLF
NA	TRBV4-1	ASSQGPNEQF
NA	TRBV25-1	ASRGPLAQNEQF
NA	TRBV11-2	ASSLGSGGTDTQY
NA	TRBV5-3	ARSLECDTGAMRNTEAF
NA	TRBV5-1	ASSKTQRNTEAF
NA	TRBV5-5	ASSTSGGLTDTQY
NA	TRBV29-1	SVIPGQGGNEQF
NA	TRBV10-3	AISEALAGGVRNEQF
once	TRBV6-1	ASSEGPSRDVNQPQH
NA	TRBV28	ASSLGGESNQPQH
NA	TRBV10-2	ASSPNLGQGYTGELF
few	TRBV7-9	ASSLTALLGDEQF
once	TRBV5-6	ASSLAGGAHQETQY
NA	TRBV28	ASGQDTEAF
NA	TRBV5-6	ASSGYRQETQY